One sample yielded the 30 T cell receptor beta chains listed below, sequenced in a study of Ad26.COV2.S vaccination and SARS-CoV-2 variants (dated by TCRdb to the early 2020s). Taken with the paper, the label for treatment or condition translates to: over 15 received Ad26.COV2.S at low or high dose, single or two shots; roughly 5 received placebo; per-sample allocation not given. Repertoires of vaccine and placebo recipients were sequenced from samples taken on day 63 after the first injection. Receptor libraries were prepared by the immunoSEQ multiplex PCR assay. The clones in this table, taken by TCRdb from immuneACCESS, are in-frame only. Not every clone is retained; where verified, under half of the shortfall comes from an unresolved V gene, and the cause of the rest is unknown. This sample is represented by roughly 460,000 clones; 80% to 90% of them were singletons. 1.5% to 2% of the sample rests with the top ten.

The sample was peripheral blood, taken in a trial of Ad26.COV2.S vaccine versus placebo. All receptors derive from a person aged 18 to 65 who received the Ad26.COV2.S COVID-19 vaccine or a placebo.

The chain links TRBV4-3 to TRBJ1-3; D is perhaps TRBD1 (5 bases). V was trimmed by 3 bases and J by 5 bases, leaving 14 bases between them. The length of the CDR3 is 15 residues. Germline V CDR1 and CDR2: LGHNA, YSLEER. The CDR3 bases are TGCGCCAGCAGCCAGGAGCCGGGACGTCGAAACACCATATATTTT. Encoded protein: CASSQEPGRRNTIYF.

This sequence joins TRBV7-2 and TRBJ1-5, with D uncertain. V was trimmed by 1 base and J by 14 bases, leaving 18 bases between them. Germline V gene lookup returns CDR1 SGHTA and CDR2 FQGNSA. CDR3 length: 14 amino acids. CDR3 sequence reads: CASSLVAGSRVKHF. The DNA of the CDR3 is TGTGCCAGCAGCTTAGTGGCGGGGTCCAGAGTTAAGCATTTT.

This clone was found a few times. The gene calls are TRBV7-9 and TRBJ1-2; D is ambiguous. Germline CDR1 and CDR2: SEHNR and FQNEAQ (reference sequence). The CDR3 has 14 residues. The ends were cut back, 1 base at V and 3 bases at J, with 9 bases in the middle. The DNA of the CDR3 is TGTGCCAGCAGCTTAGGTGCCAGAGACTATGGCTACACCTTC. It codes for CASSLGARDYGYTF.

This chain's CDR3 is CASSLKPVLGGYEQYF. In DNA form, the CDR3 reads TGTGCCAGCAGTTTAAAGCCCGTGCTTGGGGGGTACGAGCAGTACTTC. The V call is TRBV27, the J call TRBJ2-7; TRBD2 might be the D (6 bases). This CDR3 comprises 16 residues. Germline V lookup: CDR1 MNHEY, CDR2 SMNVEV (reference sequence). V shed 2 bases and J shed 4 bases, with 18 bases lying between them.

This clone was detected once. J is TRBJ2-2 and V is TRBV7-9; 10 bases are a match to TRBD2. With V trimmed by 1 base and J by 0 bases, 2 bases remained unmatched. The germline gives CDR1 SEHNR, CDR2 FQNEAQ (reference sequence). CDR3 length: 17 residues. In DNA form, the CDR3 reads TGTGCCAGCAGCTTAGTAGCGGGGGGTGCGAACACCGGGGAGCTGTTTTTT. Residues: CASSLVAGGANTGELFF. The variable domain in full, with the rest retrieved from reference TRBV7-9 and TRBJ2-2, is DTGVSQNPRHKITKRGQNVTFRCDPISEHNRLYWYRQTLGQGPEFLTYFQNEAQLEKSRLLSDRFSAERPKGSFSTLEIQRTEQGDSAMYLCASSLVAGGANTGELFFGEGSRLTVL.

This chain uses TRBV27 with TRBJ1-3; D is uncertain. CDR1 is MNHEY and CDR2 is SMNVEV in the germline V gene (reference sequence). Trimming took 4 bases from V and 3 from J, leaving 19 bases between them. The CDR3 is 17 residues long. This chain's CDR3 is CASSYQSPGDLGNTIYF. The CDR3 nucleotides are TGTGCCAGCAGTTACCAAAGTCCGGGTGACCTTGGAAACACCATATATTTT.

This clone was found a few times. V is TRBV18 and J is TRBJ2-5; the D is unclear. Germline values: CDR1 KGHSH, CDR2 LQKENI. The ends were cut back, 6 bases at V and 1 base at J, with 12 bases in the middle. The CDR3 length is 14 residues. The CDR3 DNA reads as TGTGCCAGCTCCCCCGCCGTTGTCCAAGAGACCCAGTACTTC. It codes for CASSPAVVQETQYF.

The J gene is TRBJ1-5, the V gene TRBV9, with D maybe TRBD1 (6 bases). V lost 4 bases and J 2 bases, leaving 13 bases between the germline ends. Germline V gene lookup returns CDR1 SGDLS and CDR2 YYNGEE. This CDR3 spans 15 amino acids. The CDR3 reads CASSLGGAGNQPQHF. The CDR3 nucleotides read TGTGCCAGCAGCCTTGGGGGGGCAGGCAATCAGCCCCAGCATTTT.

CDR3 sequence (DNA): TGTGCCAGCCTGACCTCGAACATGAACACTGAAGCTTTCTTT. It is translated as CASLTSNMNTEAFF. The gene calls are TRBV5-8 and TRBJ1-1, with no clear D. V was shortened by 7 bases and J by 0 bases, with 13 bases between the two germline ends. The germline gives CDR1 SGHTS, CDR2 YDEGEE. The CDR3 totals 14 residues.

V gene TRBV6-1 combines with J gene TRBJ2-3, with 9 nucleotides matching TRBD1. Per germline, CDR1 MNHNS and CDR2 SASEGT. This CDR3 spans 18 amino acids. V lost 2 bases to trimming and J lost 4 bases; unmatched junction nucleotides: 13. CDR3: CASSEFRTGATWADTQYF. In DNA, the CDR3 is TGTGCCAGCAGTGAATTTCGGACAGGGGCTACTTGGGCAGATACGCAGTATTTT.

This rearrangement joins TRBV7-3 to TRBJ2-1; 8 nucleotides match TRBD2. Germline CDR1 and CDR2: SGHTA and FQGTGA. The V segment lost 0 bases and the J segment 9 bases; nucleotides outside the gene matches: 10. This CDR3 is built from 16 residues. The CDR3 DNA is TGTGCCAGCAGCTTAACTAGCGGGGCCGGTTCTGGTGAGCAGTTCTTC. This encodes CASSLTSGAGSGEQFF.

This sequence joins TRBV28 and TRBJ1-5; D is possibly TRBD1 (6 bases). The CDR3 extends over 16 amino acids. Germline V CDR1 and CDR2: MDHEN, SYDVKM. Trimming removed 0 bases at V and 5 bases at J, with 14 bases between. CDR3 in amino acids: CASSLWGAALDQPQHF. The CDR3 region has the DNA TGTGCCAGCAGTTTATGGGGGGCAGCCTTGGATCAGCCCCAGCATTTT.

This clone has only a few counts. This chain uses TRBV27 with TRBJ2-1; D not certain. Germline-derived CDR1 and CDR2 are MNHEY and SMNVEV (reference sequence). The CDR3 loop spans 16 amino acids. Trimming took off 1 base at V and 4 bases at J, with 14 bases between the two ends. DNA of the CDR3: TGTGCCAGCAGTTTATACGACGGAAGATCTTACAATGAGCAGTTCTTC. Its protein is CASSLYDGRSYNEQFF.

The chain uses TRBV6-5 and TRBJ1-1; possible D gene TRBD1, 6 bases. Germline CDR1 MNHEY, CDR2 SVGAGI. The CDR3 loop spans 14 amino acids. Trimming took 5 bases from V and 3 from J, leaving 13 bases between them. CDR3 DNA sequence: TGTGCCAGCAGTACGAACAGGGTGGACACTGAAGCTTTCTTT. It specifies CASSTNRVDTEAFF.

V is TRBV24-1 and J is TRBJ2-7, with 9 bases identical to TRBD1. The CDR3 sequence is 16 residues long. V was pared by 5 bases and J by 2 bases, with 9 bases of the junction left unmatched. Germline loops: CDR1 KGHDR, CDR2 SFDVKD. The CDR3 DNA follows: TGTGCCACCAGTGGTAACGCGGGACAGGGAACCTACGAGCAGTACTTC. This encodes CATSGNAGQGTYEQYF.

The chain joins TRBV6-5 to TRBJ2-7, with TRBD1 matching over 10 bases. Germline V lookup: CDR1 MNHEY, CDR2 SVGAGI. Trimming removed 2 bases from V and 7 bases from J; junction bases left unmatched: 8. This CDR3 is 15 amino acids long. Here the CDR3 reads CASSYRGQGRGEQYF. CDR3 DNA sequence: TGTGCCAGCAGTTACAGGGGACAGGGGAGGGGGGAGCAGTACTTC.

The V gene is TRBV28, the J gene TRBJ2-7, with no clear D. Between the trimmed V and J ends, which lost 5 bases and 3 bases, there was a span of 8 bases. The germline gives CDR1 MDHEN, CDR2 SYDVKM. The CDR3 spans 12 residues. In DNA form, the CDR3 reads TGTGCCAGCAGTCAACGGGTCTACGAGCAGTACTTC. It encodes CASSQRVYEQYF.

This rearrangement joins TRBV27 to TRBJ2-3, with D possibly called TRBD1 or TRBD2 (5 bases each). The CDR3 contains 16 residues. V was pared by 6 bases and J by 1 base, with 17 bases between. The germline gives CDR1 MNHEY, CDR2 SMNVEV (reference sequence). The CDR3 sequence is CASRTPGPRGTDTQYF. The CDR3 DNA reads as TGTGCCAGCAGAACCCCGGGACCCCGAGGCACAGATACGCAGTATTTT.

The CDR3 coding sequence is TGTGCCAGCAGCTTGGCCGATTGGGGTGAGCAGTTCTTC. This codes for CASSLADWGEQFF. The chain combines TRBV5-6 with TRBJ2-1; D uncertain. The V gene's germline CDR1 is SGHDT and CDR2 YYEEEE. The CDR3 extends over 13 amino acids. Trimming took off 0 bases at V and 9 bases at J, with 10 bases between the two ends. Full variable domain (rest looked up from reference TRBV5-6 and TRBJ2-1): DAGVTQSPTHLIKTRGQQVTLRCSPKSGHDTVSWYQQALGQGPQFIFQYYEEEERQRGNFPDRFSGHQFPNYSSELNVNALLLGDSALYLCASSLADWGEQFFGPGTRLTVL.

Notes on this clone: At the DNA level, this CDR3 is encoded by other sequences in the same sample as well. This chain joins TRBV28 and TRBJ1-1; D is uncertain. This CDR3 has 13 residues. The V end lost 7 bases, the J end lost 1 base, and 10 bases lay between the germline ends. CDR1 is MDHEN, CDR2 SYDVKM, per germline. The CDR3 loop is CASTRPGNTEAFF. In DNA, the CDR3 is TGTGCCAGCACTAGGCCAGGGAACACTGAAGCTTTCTTT.

This chain uses TRBV7-8 with TRBJ2-2; 8 bases are a match to TRBD2. The V gene end was trimmed by 6 bases and the J gene end by 6 bases; junction bases not matched to a gene: 9. The germline V gene encodes CDR1 SGHVS and CDR2 FQNEAQ. The CDR3 runs 15 residues. CDR3 protein: CASSLAGGASGELFF. The CDR3 coding sequence is TGTGCCAGCAGTCTAGCCGGGGGGGCATCCGGGGAGCTGTTTTTT.

The chain links TRBV2 to TRBJ1-2, with D unresolved. V lost 1 base and J lost 6, with 15 bases in between. There are 15 residues in the CDR3. The V gene's germline CDR1 is SNHLY and CDR2 FYNNEI. CDR3 amino acids: CASSEDRVEVHGYTF. The CDR3 DNA follows: TGTGCCAGCAGTGAAGATCGGGTGGAGGTCCATGGCTACACCTTC.

V gene TRBV6-5 combines with J gene TRBJ2-5; D is possibly TRBD2 (5 bases). This CDR3 contains 15 residues. Germline V gene sequence: CDR1 MNHEY, CDR2 SVGAGI. V was trimmed by 8 bases and J by 2 bases, leaving 18 bases between them. The CDR3 DNA reads TGTGCCAGCGGGGAGTGGGTTGTGGGGCAAGAGACCCAGTACTTC. Amino acid sequence: CASGEWVVGQETQYF.

V and J are TRBV2 and TRBJ2-3, with a tentative D call TRBD1 (7 bases). Trimming left V 1 base short and J 2 bases short, with 13 bases between. The CDR3 covers 16 residues. The germline V gene has CDR1 SNHLY and CDR2 FYNNEI. CDR3 region: CASSEGRGVNTDTQYF. The CDR3 DNA sequence: TGTGCCAGCAGTGAAGGCAGGGGGGTGAACACAGATACGCAGTATTTT.

This rearrangement joins TRBV7-2 to TRBJ2-1; 14 nucleotides agree with TRBD2. Trimming cost V 5 bases and J 0 bases; bases outside gene matches: 6. The CDR3 totals 18 residues. Germline V CDR1 and CDR2: SGHTA, FQGNSA. The chain's CDR3 is CASSPRLAGGPSYNEQFF. CDR3 nucleotides: TGTGCCAGCAGCCCCAGACTAGCGGGAGGGCCCTCCTACAATGAGCAGTTCTTC.

Here the CDR3 DNA reads TGTGCCAGCAGCTTACATGGACAGGGGGCCGGGGAGCTGTTTTTT. It encodes CASSLHGQGAGELFF. This chain connects TRBV7-2 to TRBJ2-2; TRBD1 aligns across 10 bases. This CDR3 is 15 amino acids long. V was clipped by 2 bases and J by 6 bases; unmatched bases: 3. CDR1 and CDR2 (germline): SGHTA, FQGNSA.

The chain uses TRBV28 and TRBJ1-2, with D unresolved. Germline CDR1 MDHEN, CDR2 SYDVKM. CDR3 size: 13 residues. The V end lost 7 bases, the J end lost 8 bases, and 17 bases lay between the germline ends. The CDR3 nucleotides read TGTGCCAGCACTTTGGAAGGCGGACGAGGCTACACCTTC. This encodes CASTLEGGRGYTF.

This chain uses TRBV27 with TRBJ1-2, with 7 bases matching TRBD1. CDR3 size: 13 residues. Germline assignment: CDR1 MNHEY and CDR2 SMNVEV (reference sequence). With 5 bases clipped from V and 3 bases from J, the junction kept 3 bases outside the gene matches. This CDR3 is CASSQTGYYGYTF. Here the CDR3 DNA reads TGTGCCAGCAGTCAGACAGGGTACTATGGCTACACCTTC.

This clone occurred a few times. This chain uses TRBV30 with TRBJ1-5; D may be TRBD1 (6 bases). The CDR3 totals 15 residues. Trimming stripped 5 bases from V and 0 bases from J, with 14 bases between. Germline V gives CDR1 GTSNPN, CDR2 SVGIG (reference sequence). CDR3 DNA: TGTGCCTGGGGACGGGGACATAATAGCAATCAGCCCCAGCATTTT. Translation: CAWGRGHNSNQPQHF.

In the case of this clone: Other DNA variants within this sample encode the same CDR3. The J gene is TRBJ1-5, the V gene TRBV6-5; 11 bases agree with TRBD1. The CDR3 consists of 15 residues. The V gene's germline CDR1 is MNHEY and CDR2 SVGAGI. The ends lost 5 bases at V and 1 base at J; junction bases unmatched: 1. The CDR3 DNA reads as TGTGCCAGCAGTAGGGACAGGGGGAGCAATCAGCCCCAGCATTTT. The encoded protein is CASSRDRGSNQPQHF.